What follows are 21 T cell receptor beta chains derived from one specimen sequenced in a study of T cells in Graves' hyperthyroidism and ophthalmopathy. Amplified regions were TCR beta CDR3 sequences from RNA transcripts. HTBI primers were used for first-round RT-PCR of the TCR CDR3. In TCRdb, the multiplex PCR reads were re-called with MiXCR into one record per CDR3 protein. The sample lists fewer than 750,000 distinct CDR3 sequences, just over 45% occurring once. Sequencing was done on a sample of peripheral blood or thyroid tissue (not recorded which). These TCRs come from a woman younger than 30 with Graves' hyperthyroidism.

There are many counts of this clonotype. The rearrangement links TRBV6-5 to TRBJ2-2, with 10 bases fitting TRBD1. V lost 6 bases and J lost 4; bases outside the gene matches: 5. The CDR3 runs 15 residues. CDR1 and CDR2 (germline): MNHEY, SVGAGI. This chain's CDR3 is CASRDGTGVTGELFF. The CDR3 coding sequence is TGTGCCAGCAGGGACGGGACAGGGGTCACCGGGGAGCTGTTTTTT.

The chain is built from TRBV18 and TRBJ1-1; D perhaps matches TRBD1 (6 bases). The CDR3 consists of 15 residues. Between the trimmed V and J ends, which lost 4 bases and 1 base, there was a span of 13 bases. Germline V lookup: CDR1 KGHSH, CDR2 LQKENI. This CDR3 is CASSQTGGQNTEAFF. The CDR3 nucleotides are TGTGCCAGCTCACAGACGGGGGGGCAGAACACTGAAGCTTTCTTT.

This clonotype was seen ten or more times. The rearrangement links TRBV7-6 to TRBJ2-5, with D possibly matching TRBD2 (5 bases). The CDR3 is 14 amino acids. V lost 2 bases, J lost 1 base, and 8 bases lay in between. The germline CDR1 and CDR2 sequences are SGHVS and FNYEAQ. CDR3 region: CASSLLAGQETQYF. In DNA, the CDR3 is TGTGCCAGCAGCTTACTGGCGGGCCAAGAGACCCAGTACTTC.

Concerning this clonotype: Its ends do not fully match the called genes, so a read error is possible. The genes are TRBV4-1 and TRBJ2-7; 7 bases match TRBD1. The CDR3 totals 15 residues. The germline CDR1 and CDR2 sequences are MGHRA and YSYEKL. DNA for the CDR3: TGTGCCAGCAGCCAAGATTGGGGACAGTCCTACGAGCAGTACTTC. It encodes CASSQDWGQSYEQYF.

Only one count was recorded for this clonotype. The genes are TRBV2 and TRBJ2-2; the D is unclear. CDR1 and CDR2 (germline): SNHLY, FYNNEI. V was cut by 2 bases and J by 9 bases, with 7 bases left in between. The CDR3 loop spans 12 amino acids. The CDR3 region is CASSEYLRELFF. The CDR3 nucleotides are TGTGCCAGCAGTGAATATTTACGGGAGCTGTTTTTT.

The sample holds many counts of this clonotype. The J gene is TRBJ1-2, the V gene TRBV7-3; unclear D gene. Germline CDR1 and CDR2: SGHTA and FQGTGA. This CDR3 region has 13 residues. V was clipped by 5 bases and J by 4 bases, with 11 bases between them. CDR3 sequence: CASSPGEPYGYTF. The DNA for the CDR3 is TGTGCCAGCAGCCCCGGGGAGCCCTATGGCTACACCTTC.

As to this clonotype: Just one base apart from a much larger clone, this may be a read error. The chain carries TRBV24-1 and TRBJ2-7; the match to TRBD1 covers 9 bases. CDR1 KGHDR and CDR2 SFDVKD come from the germline V gene. The CDR3 has 16 residues. J lost 4 bases, V lost 12 bases, and 18 bases had no gene match. The CDR3 region is CAGSDPTRDREYEQYF. As DNA, the CDR3 is TGTGCCGGCAGTGACCCCACACGGGACAGGGAGTACGAGCAGTACTTC.

The chain uses TRBV10-3 and TRBJ1-2; tentatively, D is TRBD1 (5 bases). CDR1 ENHRY and CDR2 SYGVKD come from the germline V gene. The CDR3 length is 16 residues. V shed 2 bases and J shed 3 bases, with 16 bases lying between them. CDR3 sequence: CAISEPNAGTDYGYTF. Here the CDR3 DNA reads TGTGCCATCAGTGAGCCGAACGCTGGGACGGACTATGGCTACACCTTC.

This chain joins TRBV29-1 and TRBJ2-7, with TRBD1 matching over 7 bases. Trimming took 5 bases from V and 5 from J; bases not matched to a gene: 9. This CDR3 has 13 residues. Germline V gene lookup returns CDR1 SQVTM and CDR2 ANQGSEA. In DNA form, the CDR3 reads TGCAGCGTTAGACAGGGAGTACGAAACGAGCAGTACTTC. It codes for CSVRQGVRNEQYF.

This clonotype was recorded many times. This chain uses TRBV7-3 with TRBJ1-4, with D possibly being TRBD1 (6 bases). The CDR3 has 17 amino acids. V dropped 1 base and J dropped 0 bases, with 12 bases sitting between them. From germline, CDR1 is SGHTA and CDR2 FQGTGA. DNA for the CDR3: TGTGCCAGCAGCTTAAGACAGGATGATGCAACTAATGAAAAACTGTTTTTT. Translation gives CASSLRQDDATNEKLFF.

The V call is TRBV5-6, the J call TRBJ2-5, with D unresolved. V was pared by 7 bases and J by 2 bases, with 15 bases between. There are 14 residues in the CDR3. CDR1 is SGHDT, CDR2 YYEEEE, per germline. The CDR3 reads CASSPSASQETQYF. Written as DNA, the CDR3 is TGTGCCAGCTCACCCTCGGCTAGTCAAGAGACCCAGTACTTC.

This clonotype was counted only a few times. This sequence joins TRBV10-1 and TRBJ2-7; D is undetermined. The V gene's germline CDR1 is WNHNN and CDR2 SYGVQD (reference sequence). Trimming removed 4 bases at V and 7 bases at J, with 14 bases between. The CDR3 spans 13 residues. DNA for the CDR3: TGCGCCAGCAGTGTGGGCCGATCTAGGGAGCAGTACTTC. Translated: CASSVGRSREQYF.

The gene calls are TRBV20-1 and TRBJ2-1; D gene unclear. The CDR3 totals 13 residues. The ends were cut back, 3 bases at V and 3 bases at J, with 9 bases in the middle. CDR1 is DFQATT and CDR2 is SNEGSKA in the germline V gene (reference sequence). The CDR3 here is CSARRTGYNEQFF. The CDR3, as DNA: TGCAGTGCTAGGCGAACGGGCTACAATGAGCAGTTCTTC.

The CDR3 coding sequence is TGTGCCACCAGCAGCTTGGCCGGGGTGCGGGAGCAGTACTTC. Protein: CATSSLAGVREQYF. The genes are TRBV15 and TRBJ2-7; D perhaps matches TRBD2 (5 bases). Germline CDR1 reads LNHNV; CDR2 reads YYDKDF (reference sequence). This CDR3 contains 14 residues. With 3 bases removed from V and 7 bases from J, the gap between germline ends came to 16 bases. Using reference TRBV15 and TRBJ2-7 for the parts outside the CDR3, the full variable domain is DAMVIQNPRYQVTQFGKPVTLSCSQTLNHNVMYWYQQKSSQAPKLLFHYYDKDFNNEADTPDNFQSRRPNTSFCFLDIRSPGLGDTAMYLCATSSLAGVREQYFGPGTRLTVT.

This clonotype was counted a few times. The chain uses TRBV24-1 and TRBJ2-6; D not resolved. This CDR3 has 12 residues. From germline, CDR1 is KGHDR and CDR2 SFDVKD. Trimming cost V 4 bases and J 4 bases, with 1 base left between them. CDR3 residues: CATSEGANVLTF. CDR3 nucleotide sequence: TGTGCCACCAGTGAGGGGGCCAACGTCCTGACTTTC.

In regard to this clonotype: This may arise from a read error, as a much more abundant clone is one base away. CDR3: CASRYTRTGLPNTEAFF. The CDR3 bases are TGTGCCAGCAGATATACCAGGACAGGGTTACCGAACACTGAAGCTTTCTTT. V usage is TRBV11-2 and J usage is TRBJ1-1; TRBD1 agrees at 8 bases. The CDR3 spans 17 residues. In germline, CDR1 is SGHAT, CDR2 FQNNGV. Losses at the gene ends were 6 bases for V and 1 base for J; bases not matched to a gene: 13.

This clonotype was recorded many times. An end of the junction does not agree with germline; a read error may underlie this. The chain employs TRBV2 and TRBJ1-5; D remains unclear. The CDR3 has 12 residues. Per germline, CDR1 SNHLY and CDR2 FYNNEI. The CDR3 bases are TGTGCCAGCAGCGGGGAAGAAGGGCGGCAGAAATTT. Translated, it gives CASSGEEGRQKF.

This clonotype was seen repeatedly, ten times or more. CDR3: CSADQASGELFF. The CDR3 DNA is TGCAGTGCTGATCAGGCTTCAGGGGAGCTGTTTTTT. The rearrangement uses TRBV20-1 and TRBJ2-2; D not certain. V was cut by 5 bases and J by 8 bases, with 12 bases left in between. Germline V CDR1 and CDR2: DFQATT, SNEGSKA (reference sequence). This CDR3 has 12 residues.

The sample holds many counts of this clonotype. This chain links TRBV13 with TRBJ2-7; TRBD1 might be the D (6 bases). This CDR3 region has 15 residues. Trimming removed 1 base at V and 4 bases at J, with 14 bases between. Per germline, CDR1 PRHDT and CDR2 FYEKMQ (reference sequence). CDR3 residues: CASSLDPIDRYEQYF. The CDR3 DNA reads TGTGCCAGCAGCTTAGACCCCATTGACAGGTACGAGCAGTACTTC.

On this clonotype itself: A much larger clone sits a single nucleotide away, making a read error possible. CDR3 loop: CASRLSRGSTYEQYF. CDR3 sequence (DNA): TGTGCCAGCAGGTTATCCCGGGGAAGCACCTACGAGCAGTACTTC. The chain joins TRBV2 to TRBJ2-7, with a possible D match to TRBD2 (5 bases). This CDR3 has 15 residues. CDR1 and CDR2 from the germline V gene are SNHLY and FYNNEI. V was pared by 6 bases and J by 2 bases, with 17 bases between.

This clonotype was counted many times. The chain links TRBV11-2 to TRBJ2-7; 8 nucleotides match TRBD2. Germline trimming cut 5 bases from V and 4 bases from J; bases unmatched to any gene: 13. The CDR3 sequence is 16 residues long. Germline V gene sequence: CDR1 SGHAT, CDR2 FQNNGV. Here the CDR3 DNA reads TGTGCCAGCAGCGTACCCGATCGCAGCGGGAGATACGAGCAGTACTTC. Translation: CASSVPDRSGRYEQYF.